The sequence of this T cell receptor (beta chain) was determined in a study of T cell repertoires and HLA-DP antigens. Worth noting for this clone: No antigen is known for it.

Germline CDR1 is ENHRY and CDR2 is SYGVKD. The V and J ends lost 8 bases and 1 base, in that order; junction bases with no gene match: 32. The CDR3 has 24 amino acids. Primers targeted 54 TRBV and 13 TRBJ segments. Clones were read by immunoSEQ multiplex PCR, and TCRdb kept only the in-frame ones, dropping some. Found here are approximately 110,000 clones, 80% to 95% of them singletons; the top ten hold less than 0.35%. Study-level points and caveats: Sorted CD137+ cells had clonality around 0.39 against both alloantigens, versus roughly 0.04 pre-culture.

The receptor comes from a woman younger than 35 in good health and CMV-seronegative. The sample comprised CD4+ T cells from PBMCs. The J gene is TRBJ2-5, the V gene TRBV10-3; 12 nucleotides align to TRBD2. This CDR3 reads CAIAKPLSLPLAGGPYSFQETQYF. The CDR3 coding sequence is TGTGCCATCGCGAAACCACTATCCCTCCCCCTAGCGGGGGGGCCCTACTCCTTCCAAGAGACCCAGTACTTC.